Sequencing of this TCR beta chain was carried out in a study of T-cell memory formation after mild COVID-19. TCRdb recomputed calls from the 5' RACE reads with MiXCR, one row per CDR3 protein. The data show about 300,000 distinct CDR3 sequences, roughly a fifth seen once. The CDR3 has 14 residues. Trimming cost V 4 bases and J 8 bases; bases outside gene matches: 5. Looked up from germline, CDR1 is KGHDR and CDR2 is SFDVKD. The chain recombines TRBV24-1 with TRBJ1-2; 11 bases line up with TRBD1. The clonotype originates from a man between 18 and 29 years old who had mild COVID-19 (a few samples of this study predate the infection). Cell type and time point are not known. The sequenced material came from PBMCs or a T cell subset sorted from them (not recorded which). CDR3 DNA: TGTGCCACCAGTGACCGGGGACAGGGGGAAGGCTACACCTTC. As protein: CATSDRGQGEGYTF.